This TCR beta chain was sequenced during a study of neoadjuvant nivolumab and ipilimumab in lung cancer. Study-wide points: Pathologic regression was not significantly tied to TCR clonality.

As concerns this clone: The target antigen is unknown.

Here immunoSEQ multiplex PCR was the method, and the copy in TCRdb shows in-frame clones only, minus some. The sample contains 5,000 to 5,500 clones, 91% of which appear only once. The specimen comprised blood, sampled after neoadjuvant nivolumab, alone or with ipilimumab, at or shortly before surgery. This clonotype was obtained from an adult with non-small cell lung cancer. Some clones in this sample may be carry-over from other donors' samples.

The CDR3 DNA reads as TGTGCCAGTAGTATGGGGACGGCGGGAGGCTGGGAAGAGACCCAGTACTTC. Protein product: CASSMGTAGGWEETQYF. This sequence joins TRBV19 and TRBJ2-5; 8 bases line up with TRBD2. This CDR3 has 17 residues. CDR1 is LNHDA, CDR2 SQIVND, per germline (reference sequence). Trimming at V came to 3 bases and at J to 3 bases, leaving 12 bases not matched to a gene.